This T cell receptor beta chain originates from a study of T cell changes during pregnancy in multiple sclerosis. V was clipped by 0 bases and J by 4 bases, with 15 bases between them. Germline lookup yields CDR1 MNHNY and CDR2 SVGAGI (reference sequence). The CDR3 runs 16 residues. Clones were read by immunoSEQ multiplex PCR, and TCRdb kept only the in-frame ones, dropping some. The repertoire holds fewer than 40,000 clones, with approximately 90% as singletons. This receptor was obtained from a female donor with multiple sclerosis, enrolled in a pregnancy study. This chain uses TRBV6-6 with TRBJ1-2; D possibly corresponds to TRBD1 (5 bases). This specimen consisted of CD4+ T cells from peripheral blood mononuclear cells, obtained in the second trimester of pregnancy. The CDR3 spells CASSYSQNTGFYGYTF. The CDR3 DNA sequence: TGTGCCAGCAGTTACTCCCAAAACACAGGTTTCTATGGCTACACCTTC.